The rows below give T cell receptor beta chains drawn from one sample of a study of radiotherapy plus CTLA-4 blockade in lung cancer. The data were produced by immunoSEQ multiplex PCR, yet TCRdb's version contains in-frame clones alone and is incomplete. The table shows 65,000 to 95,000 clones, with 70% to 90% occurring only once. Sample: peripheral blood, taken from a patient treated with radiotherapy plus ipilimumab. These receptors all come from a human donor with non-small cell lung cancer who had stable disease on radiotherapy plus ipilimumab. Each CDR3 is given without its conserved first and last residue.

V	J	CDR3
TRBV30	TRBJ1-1	ACSHFGQGARAVTEAF
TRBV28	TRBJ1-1	ASSLGRPNTEAF
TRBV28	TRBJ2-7	ASSLEGHEQY
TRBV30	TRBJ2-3	AWSQNTDTQY
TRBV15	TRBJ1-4	ATSARSGNEKLF
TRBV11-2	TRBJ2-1	ASSLNAPDEQF
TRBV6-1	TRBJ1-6	ASRENSPLH
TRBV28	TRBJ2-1	ASSLMGNEQF
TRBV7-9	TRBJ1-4	ASSRRTGTNEKLF
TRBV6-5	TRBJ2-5	ASSLRLGAQY
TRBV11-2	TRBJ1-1	ASSSNPDTEAF
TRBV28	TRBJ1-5	ASSGDGVSNQPQH
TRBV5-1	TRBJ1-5	ASSPGLNSNQPQH
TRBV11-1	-	ASSRDRTPPEQY
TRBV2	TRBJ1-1	ASSSRRSVTEAF
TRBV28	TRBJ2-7	ASRGRATEQY
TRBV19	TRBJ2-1	ASSIGRTSGYNEQF
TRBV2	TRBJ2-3	ASRTSLVETDTQY
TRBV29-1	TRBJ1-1	STQGWGSNTEAF
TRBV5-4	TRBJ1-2	ASSLQGYAGYT
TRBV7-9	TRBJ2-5	ASSLIPGSQY
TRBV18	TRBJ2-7	ASSPRIGESEQY
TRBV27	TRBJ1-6	ANLSCRDRETNFYNSPLH
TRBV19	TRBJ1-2	ASSPNRDTANYGYT
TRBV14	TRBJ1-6	ASAPSYNSPLH
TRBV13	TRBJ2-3	ASSLGFGGDTQY
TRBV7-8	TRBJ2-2	ASSLTANTGELF
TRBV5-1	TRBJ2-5	ASSSPSGGETQY
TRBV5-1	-	ASSLVSGRISYEQY
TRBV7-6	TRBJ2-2	ASSQARTGELF
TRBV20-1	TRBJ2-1	SAKDYNEQF
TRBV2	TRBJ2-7	ASSERRDEQY